Listed here are 19 T cell receptor beta chains from one sample, sequenced in a study of beta chain features in type 1 diabetes (dated by TCRdb to the late 2010s). The library came from the immunoSEQ multiplex PCR assay. All of the isolated RNA was reverse transcribed with the High Capacity cDNA Reverse Transcription Kit, so expressed TCRB transcripts were sequenced. TCRdb re-hosts the immuneACCESS table, in-frame sequences only. Its copies lack some clones; in the studies checked, an unresolved V gene accounts for under half of them, and the cause for the rest is not known. The sample table shows more than 150,000 clones, and about 13% are seen once. Together, the top ten hold about 0.66% of the sample. Sequencing input: central memory CD4+ T cells from blood. The source of these receptors is a woman younger than 35 in good health.

J is TRBJ1-1 and V is TRBV2, with D tentatively TRBD1 (5 bases). Between the trimmed V and J ends, which lost 8 bases and 1 base, there was a span of 11 bases. The germline gives CDR1 SNHLY, CDR2 FYNNEI. The CDR3 has 13 residues. Here the CDR3 reads CASGRGGNTEAFF. The CDR3 DNA is TGTGCCAGCGGTAGGGGTGGGAACACTGAAGCTTTCTTT.

The V and J genes are TRBV5-4 and TRBJ2-3, with 10 bases identical to TRBD2. Germline V gene data show CDR1 as SGHNT and CDR2 as YYREEE (reference sequence). The CDR3 sequence is 17 residues long. V dropped 0 bases and J dropped 5; count of bases not matched to a gene: 9. CDR3 amino acids: CASSLEKASGRRDTQYF. The DNA of the CDR3 is TGTGCCAGCAGCTTGGAAAAAGCTAGCGGGAGAAGAGATACGCAGTATTTT.

The rearrangement joins TRBV5-4 to TRBJ1-5; 9 bases line up with TRBD1. This CDR3 is built from 16 residues. V was clipped by 4 bases and J by 5 bases; unmatched bases: 10. The germline CDR1 and CDR2 sequences are SGHNT and YYREEE (reference sequence). The CDR3 reads CASSQYTGGADQPQHF. In DNA form, the CDR3 reads TGTGCCAGCAGCCAATATACAGGGGGCGCAGATCAGCCCCAGCATTTT. The entire variable domain, with the rest obtained from reference TRBV5-4 and TRBJ1-5, is as follows: ETGVTQSPTHLIKTRGQQVTLRCSSQSGHNTVSWYQQALGQGPQFIFQYYREEENGRGNFPPRFSGLQFPNYSSELNVNALELDDSALYLCASSQYTGGADQPQHFGDGTRLSIL.

The rearrangement uses TRBV29-1 and TRBJ1-5, with a weak D call TRBD1 (6 bases). The CDR3 extends over 12 amino acids. Germline CDR1 is SQVTM and CDR2 is ANQGSEA. V was clipped by 0 bases and J by 11 bases, with 11 bases between them. CDR3 residues: CSVEEVRGTQHF. In DNA, the CDR3 is TGCAGCGTTGAAGAAGTCAGGGGTACCCAGCATTTT.

The chain carries TRBV5-6 and TRBJ1-2; D is unresolved. Trimming removed 4 bases from V and 3 bases from J, with 13 bases in between. The germline CDR1 and CDR2 sequences are SGHDT and YYEEEE. The CDR3 loop spans 14 amino acids. This CDR3 reads CASSPWTDYYGYTF. CDR3 nucleotides: TGTGCCAGCAGCCCCTGGACGGACTACTATGGCTACACCTTC.

This clone was picked up many times. V is TRBV27 and J is TRBJ2-5, with 13 bases matching TRBD2. J lost 5 bases, V lost 7 bases, and 7 bases had no gene match. Germline V lookup: CDR1 MNHEY, CDR2 SMNVEV (reference sequence). The length of the CDR3 is 15 residues. CDR3: CASIPTSGRFETQYF. The CDR3 nucleotides read TGTGCCAGCATCCCGACTAGCGGGAGGTTCGAGACCCAGTACTTC.

V gene TRBV9 combines with J gene TRBJ2-2; 9 positions match TRBD1. CDR3 length: 16 residues. With V trimmed by 3 bases and J by 5 bases, 8 bases remained unmatched. Germline V gene data show CDR1 as SGDLS and CDR2 as YYNGEE. The CDR3 loop is CASSARDRDLTGELFF. CDR3 sequence (DNA): TGTGCCAGCAGCGCCCGGGACAGGGATTTGACCGGGGAGCTGTTTTTT.

This clone was seen a handful of times. CDR3: CASSLGGPGWYTF. CDR3 DNA sequence: TGTGCCAGCAGCTTAGGAGGCCCTGGGTGGTACACCTTC. The chain employs TRBV7-8 and TRBJ1-2, with D unclear. The germline V and J ends were trimmed by 1 base and 11 bases, with 14 bases remaining between them. This CDR3 has 13 residues. The germline gives CDR1 SGHVS, CDR2 FQNEAQ. The full variable domain, rest sourced from reference TRBV7-8 and TRBJ1-2, is GAGVSQSPRYKVAKRGQDVALRCDPISGHVSLFWYQQALGQGPEFLTYFQNEAQLDKSGLPSDRFFAERPEGSVSTLKIQRTQQEDSAVYLCASSLGGPGWYTFGSGTRLTVV.

In its sample, this clone was seen a few times. The V gene is TRBV27, the J gene TRBJ1-2, with TRBD1 identical over 9 bases. J gave up 7 bases and V 5 bases, and 14 bases lay outside the gene matches. The CDR3 spans 16 residues. Germline CDR1 reads MNHEY; CDR2 reads SMNVEV (reference sequence). CDR3 in DNA: TGTGCCAGCAGTACGGACAGGGGCGTTGGTAGGGGTGGCTACACCTTC. Amino acids: CASSTDRGVGRGGYTF.

The V and J genes are TRBV27 and TRBJ1-1, with 9 bases aligning to TRBD1. The germline CDR1 and CDR2 sequences are MNHEY and SMNVEV (reference sequence). This CDR3 contains 16 residues. V lost 4 bases, J lost 5 bases, and 11 bases stayed unmatched. As DNA, the CDR3 is TGTGCCAGCAGTTCCTATACAGGGACAGGGAAAACTGAAGCTTTCTTT. It encodes CASSSYTGTGKTEAFF.

The CDR3 region is CASSPIRLYEQYF. CDR3 coding DNA: TGTGCCAGCAGCCCAATCAGGTTATACGAGCAGTACTTC. The genes are TRBV11-2 and TRBJ2-7; D ambiguous. The ends were cut back, 5 bases at V and 4 bases at J, with 12 bases in the middle. Germline-derived CDR1 and CDR2 are SGHAT and FQNNGV. The CDR3 spans 13 residues.

This clone was counted only a few times. The rearrangement uses TRBV30 and TRBJ1-4, with TRBD1 identical over 9 bases. The junction had 10 bases not matched to a gene; V was cut back by 2 bases and J by 15 bases. Germline V gives CDR1 GTSNPN, CDR2 SVGIG (reference sequence). The CDR3 has 13 residues. Here the CDR3 DNA reads TGTGCCTGGAGTTCCGGGACAGGGAGGAAGGTGTTTTTT. Encoded protein: CAWSSGTGRKVFF.

This chain joins TRBV7-2 and TRBJ1-2; tentatively, D is TRBD1 (6 bases). Germline V CDR1 and CDR2: SGHTA, FQGNSA. The CDR3 is made up of 14 amino acids. V was pared by 5 bases and J by 5 bases, with 15 bases between. In DNA, the CDR3 is TGTGCCAGCAGCCTCGGACAGAGATCTTATGGCTACACCTTC. Translation: CASSLGQRSYGYTF.

This clone occurred a few times. The V call is TRBV11-3, the J call TRBJ2-1; maybe TRBD2 (6 bases). Germline assignment: CDR1 SGHNT and CDR2 YENEEA. The CDR3 has 15 residues. V shed 1 base and J shed 4 bases, with 11 bases lying between them. The CDR3 bases are TGTGCCAGCAGCTTAGTGAGCGGGCCTTACAATGAGCAGTTCTTC. Its protein product is CASSLVSGPYNEQFF.

This clone was picked up a small number of times. The V gene is TRBV30, the J gene TRBJ1-3, with D perhaps matching TRBD1 (6 bases). CDR1 GTSNPN and CDR2 SVGIG come from the germline V gene (reference sequence). With 1 base removed from V and 6 bases from J, the gap between germline ends came to 16 bases. CDR3 size: 15 residues. The CDR3 protein is CAWSATGRTINTIYF. The CDR3, as DNA: TGTGCCTGGAGTGCGACAGGAAGAACGATAAACACCATATATTTT.

There are a few counts of this clone. The rearrangement uses TRBV4-3 and TRBJ2-1; D gene unclear. The germline gives CDR1 LGHNA, CDR2 YSLEER. V dropped 3 bases and J dropped 4 bases, with 16 bases sitting between them. The CDR3 is made up of 16 amino acids. CDR3 sequence (DNA): TGCGCCAGCAGCCACGTCGGTAGTCTCATATACAATGAGCAGTTCTTC. It specifies CASSHVGSLIYNEQFF.

In this sample, this clone turned up a few times. The rearrangement uses TRBV7-3 and TRBJ2-1, with 12 bases aligning to TRBD2. CDR3 length: 16 amino acids. J gave up 6 bases and V 4 bases, and 7 bases lay outside the gene matches. CDR1 is SGHTA, CDR2 FQGTGA, per germline. The CDR3 bases are TGTGCCAGCAGCTCTACCGGGACTAGCGGGTTCAATGAGCAGTTCTTC. Amino acids: CASSSTGTSGFNEQFF.

V usage is TRBV5-1 and J usage is TRBJ2-7; D perhaps matches TRBD1 (6 bases). Trimming took off 3 bases at V and 5 bases at J, with 18 bases between the two ends. This CDR3 has 15 residues. CDR1 and CDR2 from the germline V gene are SGHRS and YFSETQ. The CDR3 spells CASSSTQTGNDEQYF. In DNA, the CDR3 is TGCGCCAGCAGCTCAACACAAACAGGGAACGACGAGCAGTACTTC.

This clone has just a few counts. The rearrangement uses TRBV7-2 and TRBJ2-5, with 11 bases fitting TRBD1. The germline V gene has CDR1 SGHTA and CDR2 FQGNSA. With 6 bases clipped from V and 5 bases from J, the junction kept 14 bases outside the gene matches. This CDR3 has 17 residues. CDR3 in DNA: TGTGCCAGCAGTCCAGGACAGGGGGCGCTTCGGGTGGAGACCCAGTACTTC. It yields the protein CASSPGQGALRVETQYF.